This T cell receptor beta chain was obtained from a study of cytomegalovirus exposure and HLA in healthy donors (dated by TCRdb to the late 2010s). In the study overall: According to a later analysis, the 120 or so validation repertoires were produced on the same platform as the 700 or so repertoires of the first cohort. The study aimed to test whether signatures of past pathogen exposure could be identified by cataloging public T cell receptors. A separate validation cohort of roughly 130 different subjects was used in addition to the 666-subject first cohort. To predict cytomegalovirus infection status, the study brought together high-throughput TCR immunosequencing, statistical association of individual TCRs with disease status, and machine learning. What the work shows at the level of the full study, not this receptor alone: All 120 or so repertoires were used to score co-occurrence in the validation cohort in a later analysis, because that analysis had no HLA typing for the cohort. Cytomegalovirus status was reported to be diagnosed by the classifier with high specificity and sensitivity in both the original and validation cohorts. A total of fewer than 200 TCR beta chains were listed by the study as associated with cytomegalovirus. In a later analysis, TCRs clustered in the first cohort were found to also tend to co-occur in the roughly 120 validation repertoires, with approximately 94% of cluster scores above 0. In vitro tests confirmed that three of the cytomegalovirus-associated TCR beta chains recognize cytomegalovirus antigens. According to the authors, the approach could potentially be generalized to other disease states and immunological phenotypes. While some public TCRs were present in many individuals, most TCR sequences turned up only very rarely across donors.

Sequences MNHNS (CDR1) and SASEGT (CDR2) are obtained from the germline V gene. The CDR3 numbers 15 residues from cysteine through phenylalanine. The DNA shown is the 45-base CDR3, in frame from base 1. V lost 6 bases and J lost 5 bases, and the count of bases not matched to a germline gene is 5. Comment on this clone: Its antigen is not yet known. No base-level quality is on record; no much larger clone is a single base apart.

Receptor libraries were prepared by the immunoSEQ multiplex PCR assay. The study's own analysis went as follows. A statistical classification framework was built to diagnose cytomegalovirus status from the catalog of TCR beta chain sequences. Not all clones reach the TCRdb copy of this immuneACCESS table, which keeps in-frame sequences only. Checked studies attribute under half of the gap to unresolved V genes and leave the rest unexplained. V and J calls and clone size are copied from that table; D and trimming were computed from the DNA. For this sample there are roughly 170,000 clones; 65% to 85% appear just once. Approximately 3% of the sample is held by the ten biggest clonotypes. Donors formed part of the validation cohort, which comprised 120 or so subjects and was distinct from the first cohort of several hundred subjects.

The clonotype comes from a woman between 18 and 29 years old in good health and CMV-seropositive. The chain joins TRBV6-1 to TRBJ2-1; TRBD2 aligns with 12 central bases. The sequenced sample was PBMCs. For the CDR3, the sequence is CASRVRLAGDNEQFF. The bases read TGTGCCAGCAGAGTCCGACTAGCGGGGGACAATGAGCAGTTCTTC.